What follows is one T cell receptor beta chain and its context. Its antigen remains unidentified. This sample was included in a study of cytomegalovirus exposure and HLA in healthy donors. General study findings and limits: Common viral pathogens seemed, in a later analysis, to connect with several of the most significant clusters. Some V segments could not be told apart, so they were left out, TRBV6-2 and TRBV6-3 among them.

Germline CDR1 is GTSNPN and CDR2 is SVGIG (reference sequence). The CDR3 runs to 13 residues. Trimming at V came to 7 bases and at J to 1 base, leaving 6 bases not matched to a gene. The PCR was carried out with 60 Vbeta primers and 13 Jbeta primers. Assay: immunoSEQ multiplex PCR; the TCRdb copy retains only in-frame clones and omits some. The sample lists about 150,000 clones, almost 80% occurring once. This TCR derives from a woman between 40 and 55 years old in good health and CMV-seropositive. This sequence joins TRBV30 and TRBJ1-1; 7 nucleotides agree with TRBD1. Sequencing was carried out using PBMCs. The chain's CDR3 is CAFTGAPNTEAFF. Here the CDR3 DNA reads TGTGCCTTTACAGGGGCACCGAACACTGAAGCTTTCTTT.